This T cell receptor beta chain was observed in a study of T cells after yellow fever vaccination (dated by TCRdb to about 2019). Background on the whole study: Libraries from fractions with low cell numbers were prepared with the SMART-Seq v4 Ultra Low Input RNA kit. Blood samples were taken at several timepoints before and after primary and secondary immunization, and bulk PBMC replicates and cell subsets were isolated. The cohort comprised two healthy male donors, one aged 18 to 30 and one aged 30 to 39 years. To track T-cell clones before and after primary and booster YFV17D yellow fever vaccination, bulk TCR alpha and beta repertoires were sequenced longitudinally. Paper-wide results and their limitations: Because abundant contaminating clonotypes from the bulk population could be contained in FACS-sorted repertoires, computational filtering was required. A small share of clonotypes occurred in both CD4 and CD8 compartments, likely arising from convergent recombination. Only a couple of donors were included in the study, so the extent to which the findings can be generalized is limited. Compared with the primary T-cell response, the secondary T-cell response was faster but weaker, reaching its peak on day 5 rather than on day 15. Most clones expanded after primary vaccination (96% of CD4 and approximately 86% of CD8) were re-detected after the booster, suggesting that broad memory maintenance occurred.

TCRdb shows the sequencer as Illumina NovaSeq 6000. TCR cDNA was made using 5'RACE template switching, a step that added a universal primer site and unique molecular identifiers. Priming for cDNA synthesis came from both the TCR alpha and TCR beta constant segments. Two PCR steps were used to amplify libraries, with sample barcodes and sequencing adapters being added in the second step. Sequencing of libraries was performed on Illumina HiSeq 2500 (2x100 bp) or NovaSeq (2x150 bp). As for how the authors treated the data: MIGEC handled demultiplexing of reads and collapsing into UMI consensus sequences, while MiXCR performed V(D)J alignment. Vaccine-responding clonotypes were defined with edgeR using replicate PBMC samples, requiring FDR below 0.01 and a log2 fold change above 5 up to day 15. CD4 or CD8 identity was assigned to each bulk clonotype according to whether the clonotype was present at higher abundance in the sequenced CD4 repertoire or the sequenced CD8 repertoire. Through fastp at Q25 and MiXCR, TCRdb rebuilt clones from the public reads, retaining in-frame beta chains. Rows with a matching CDR3 protein are joined into one entry that keeps the most common DNA and genes. These V and J calls are TCRdb output, not the study's own analysis. The sample table lists 280,000 or so distinct CDR3 sequences, about 10% of them with a count of one. 3% to 3.5% of the sample is in the top ten clones.

Of note for this clonotype: Its antigen remains undetermined. No qualities accompany the bases; no much larger clone lies one base away.

This sample's treatment or condition label indicates: live attenuated yellow fever vaccine strain. PBMCs were isolated from peripheral blood using a standard Ficoll-Paque protocol. Dynabeads CD4 and CD8 positive selection kits were used to isolate the CD4 and CD8 T-cell fractions. TriZol was used to extract RNA from bulk PBMCs, CD4 and CD8 fractions, and dextramer-positive and dextramer-negative fractions. For CDR1 and CDR2, the germline V gene lists SGDLS and YYNGEE. The trim is 0 bases for V and 1 base for J, with a gap of 10 bases between the germline ends. The CDR3 starts with the cysteine, ends with the phenylalanine, and has 15 residues. The DNA shown is the 45-base CDR3, in frame from base 1.

This TCR was sampled from a man aged 18-30 years who received the YFV17D yellow fever vaccine. This material consisted of CD4+ T cells sorted from PBMCs, taken 5 days after the yellow fever booster vaccination. The rearrangement joined TRBV9 to TRBJ2-5; no D segment can be confidently identified. The base sequence is TGTGCCAGCAGCGTAGGTAGAAGCGCCCAAGAGACCCAGTACTTC. This encodes CASSVGRSAQETQYF.